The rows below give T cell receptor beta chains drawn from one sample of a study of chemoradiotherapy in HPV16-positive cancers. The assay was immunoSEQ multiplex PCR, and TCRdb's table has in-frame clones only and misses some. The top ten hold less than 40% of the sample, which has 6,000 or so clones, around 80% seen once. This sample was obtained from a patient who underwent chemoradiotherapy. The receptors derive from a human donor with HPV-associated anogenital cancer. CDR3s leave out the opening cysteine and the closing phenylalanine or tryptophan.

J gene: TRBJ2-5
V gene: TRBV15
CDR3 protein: ATSGRGGLETQY

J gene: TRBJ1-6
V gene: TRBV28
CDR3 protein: ASSRGGGADSPLH

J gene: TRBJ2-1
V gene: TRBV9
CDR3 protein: ASSAQGAHYNEQF

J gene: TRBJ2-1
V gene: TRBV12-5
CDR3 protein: ASGRLAGGYNEQF

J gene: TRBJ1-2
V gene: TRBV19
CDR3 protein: ASSIASGPLTSGYT

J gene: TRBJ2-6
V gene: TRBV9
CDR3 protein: ASSAYHPGLWTSDSGANVLT

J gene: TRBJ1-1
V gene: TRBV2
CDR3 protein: AGRVGENTEAF

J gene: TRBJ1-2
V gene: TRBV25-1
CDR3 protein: ASSPPGQGTGYT

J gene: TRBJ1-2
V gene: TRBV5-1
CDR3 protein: ASSLGGQGKIFYT

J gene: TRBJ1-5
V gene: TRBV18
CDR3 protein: ASSYTGDQPQH

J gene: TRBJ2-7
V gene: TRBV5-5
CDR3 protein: ASSPDRGQTYEQY

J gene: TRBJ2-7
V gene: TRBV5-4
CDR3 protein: ASSQDSTYEQY

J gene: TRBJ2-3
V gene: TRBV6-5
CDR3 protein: ASTNNGQVTDTQY

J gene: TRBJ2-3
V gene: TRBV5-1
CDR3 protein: ASSSTGHSTDTQY

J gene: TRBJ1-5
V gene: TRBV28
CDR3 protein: ASSGEQPQH

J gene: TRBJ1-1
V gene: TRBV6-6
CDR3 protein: ASMGNTEAF

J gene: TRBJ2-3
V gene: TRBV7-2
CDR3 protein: ASSSQVTYRASSTDTQY

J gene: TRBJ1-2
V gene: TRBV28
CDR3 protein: ASSFVYYGYT

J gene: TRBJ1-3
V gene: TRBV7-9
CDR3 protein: ASSYIRVSGNTIY

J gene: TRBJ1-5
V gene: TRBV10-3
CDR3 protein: AISESNRIQPQH

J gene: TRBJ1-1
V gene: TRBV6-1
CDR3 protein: ASRPDRPNTEAF

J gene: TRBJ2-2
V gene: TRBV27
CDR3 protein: ASRIPTGTGELF

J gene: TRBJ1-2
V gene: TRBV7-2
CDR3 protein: ASSLAVRNYGYT

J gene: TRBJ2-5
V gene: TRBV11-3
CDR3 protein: ASSLGTSGRGETQY

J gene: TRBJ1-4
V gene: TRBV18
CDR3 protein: ASSPDRGLGNEKLF

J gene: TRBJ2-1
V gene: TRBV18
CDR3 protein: ASSPTGAVGNEQF

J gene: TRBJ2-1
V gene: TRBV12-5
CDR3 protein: ASGFNLAGTHNEQF

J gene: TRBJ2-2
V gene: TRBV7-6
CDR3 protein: ASSLAGVSGELF

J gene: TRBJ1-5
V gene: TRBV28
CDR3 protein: ASSTSPQPQH

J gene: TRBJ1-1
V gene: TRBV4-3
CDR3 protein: ASSLRTGNTEAF

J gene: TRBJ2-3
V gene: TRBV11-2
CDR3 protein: ASSLAGGVYTDTQY

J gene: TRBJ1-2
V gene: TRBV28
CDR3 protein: ASSTLRQVYGYT

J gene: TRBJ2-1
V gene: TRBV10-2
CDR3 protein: ASFQGAPNEQF

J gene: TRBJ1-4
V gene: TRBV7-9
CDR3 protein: ASSHRQWRQSYNEKLF

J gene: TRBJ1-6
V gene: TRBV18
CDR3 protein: ASSPPTGPPGLPLH

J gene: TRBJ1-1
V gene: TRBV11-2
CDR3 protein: ASSSRTGYTEAF

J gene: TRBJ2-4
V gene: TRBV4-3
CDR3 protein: ASSQGTGKNIQY

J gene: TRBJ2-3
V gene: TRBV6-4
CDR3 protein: ASSSDRGNTQY

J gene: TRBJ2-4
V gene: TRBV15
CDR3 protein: ATSRVGNIQY

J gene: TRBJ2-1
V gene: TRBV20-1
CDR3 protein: SASREQF

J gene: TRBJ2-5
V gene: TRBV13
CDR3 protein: ASSRAWGLAGVGQETQY

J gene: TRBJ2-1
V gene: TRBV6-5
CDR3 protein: ASSYRRLAGVSEQF

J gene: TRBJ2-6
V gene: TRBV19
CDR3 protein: ASSIRGANVLT

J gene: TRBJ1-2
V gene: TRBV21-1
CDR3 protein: ASSKEVFGTVRGYT

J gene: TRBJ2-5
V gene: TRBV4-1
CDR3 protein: ASSRVLRDRVFQETQY

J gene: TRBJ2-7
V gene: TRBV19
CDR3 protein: ASKQPGAAYEQY

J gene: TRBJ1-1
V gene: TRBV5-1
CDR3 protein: ASSFNENTEAF

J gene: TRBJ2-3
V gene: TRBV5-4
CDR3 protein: ASSGGTSIFTDTQY

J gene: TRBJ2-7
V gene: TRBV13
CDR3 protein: ASSPTSGRSNEQY

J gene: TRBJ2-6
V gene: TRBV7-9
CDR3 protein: AHRGKGPTGANVLT